One sample yielded the 10 T cell receptor beta chains listed below, sequenced in a study of blood T cell repertoires in COVID-19. Using immunoSEQ multiplex PCR, the repertoire was profiled, and TCRdb retains in-frame clones only, with some absent. Of approximately 490,000 clones in the sample, roughly 87% were seen once. Sample: PBMCs or T cells enriched from blood (not recorded which). The receptors derive from a young woman who had recovered from COVID-19.

The V and J genes are TRBV9 and TRBJ1-2, with 9 positions matching TRBD1. The V segment lost 0 bases and the J segment 3 bases; nucleotides outside the gene matches: 3. The germline V gene has CDR1 SGDLS and CDR2 YYNGEE. CDR3 size: 15 residues. CDR3 loop: CASSVEGQGYYGYTF. The CDR3, as DNA: TGTGCCAGCAGCGTAGAGGGACAGGGTTACTATGGCTACACCTTC.

This clone was detected once. The chain uses TRBV15 and TRBJ1-4, with no clear D. In germline, CDR1 is LNHNV, CDR2 YYDKDF (reference sequence). The CDR3 covers 13 residues. V was trimmed by 1 base and J by 5 bases, leaving 5 bases between them. For the CDR3, the DNA is TGTGCCACCAGCAGAGCCCAGAATGAAAAACTGTTTTTT. This encodes CATSRAQNEKLFF.

The V and J genes are TRBV20-1 and TRBJ1-2; D is uncertain. Germline values: CDR1 DFQATT, CDR2 SNEGSKA (reference sequence). The CDR3 totals 10 residues. Trimming left V 3 bases short and J 12 bases short, with 11 bases between. CDR3 sequence: CSASRRPHTF. The DNA for the CDR3 is TGCAGTGCTAGTCGCAGGCCCCACACCTTC.

This rearrangement joins TRBV5-1 to TRBJ1-1; no clear D gene. Germline-derived CDR1 and CDR2 are SGHRS and YFSETQ. This CDR3 region has 14 residues. Trimming removed 0 bases at V and 4 bases at J, with 10 bases between. The CDR3 coding sequence is TGCGCCAGCAGCTTGGGTTGGGGAGGCACTGAAGCTTTCTTT. This codes for CASSLGWGGTEAFF. The full variable domain, its missing parts supplied by reference TRBV5-1 and TRBJ1-1, is KAGVTQTPRYLIKTRGQQVTLSCSPISGHRSVSWYQQTPGQGLQFLFEYFSETQRNKGNFPGRFSGRQFSNSRSEMNVSTLELGDSALYLCASSLGWGGTEAFFGQGTRLTVV.

V gene TRBV27 combines with J gene TRBJ1-1, with 10 bases lining up with TRBD1. The J segment lost 5 bases and the V segment lost 4 bases, leaving 7 bases of the junction unmatched. Looked up from germline, CDR1 is MNHEY and CDR2 is SMNVEV (reference sequence). This CDR3 is built from 15 residues. The CDR3 region is CASSSPRTGGTEAFF. The CDR3 DNA reads as TGTGCCAGCAGTTCTCCCAGGACAGGGGGGACTGAAGCTTTCTTT.

The V and J genes are TRBV5-1 and TRBJ2-3; 10 bases fit TRBD1. CDR1 and CDR2 from the germline V gene are SGHRS and YFSETQ. J gave up 5 bases and V 1 base, and 4 bases lay outside the gene matches. This CDR3 is built from 15 residues. The CDR3 DNA follows: TGCGCCAGCAGCTTGCTCGGACAGGGGGTAGATACGCAGTATTTT. Encoded protein: CASSLLGQGVDTQYF.

V is TRBV30 and J is TRBJ1-2; D might be TRBD1 (6 bases). The germline CDR1 and CDR2 sequences are GTSNPN and SVGIG (reference sequence). The CDR3 extends over 14 amino acids. V lost 3 bases and J 2 bases, leaving 13 bases between the germline ends. The CDR3: CAWREIRGNYGYTF. CDR3 nucleotide sequence: TGTGCCTGGAGGGAGATCAGGGGCAACTATGGCTACACCTTC.

The chain employs TRBV10-1 and TRBJ1-5; a weak D match, TRBD1 (5 bases). Deletions cut 3 bases from V and 8 bases from J, with 35 bases between. Germline V gives CDR1 WNHNN, CDR2 SYGVQD (reference sequence). The CDR3 is 21 residues long. The CDR3 DNA sequence: TGCGCCAGCAGTGATGGGTCTCCCATTCGCCGGGGGGGGAAGGCGGTGGAGCCCCAGCATTTT. This codes for CASSDGSPIRRGGKAVEPQHF.

CDR3 sequence: CASSAYGQASNEKLFF. CDR3 coding DNA: TGTGCCAGCAGCGCTTACGGACAGGCCAGTAATGAAAAACTGTTTTTT. The V gene is TRBV5-5, the J gene TRBJ1-4, with TRBD1 matching 7 bases. This CDR3 spans 16 amino acids. The V gene end was trimmed by 4 bases and the J gene end by 4 bases; junction bases not matched to a gene: 10. Germline CDR1 is SGHKS and CDR2 is YYEKEE (reference sequence).

This clone was picked up one time. V and J are TRBV3-1 (or the pseudogene TRBV3-2) and TRBJ2-5; 7 bases fit TRBD2. CDR1 is LGHDT and CDR2 is YNNKEL in the germline V gene (reference sequence). The junction had 9 bases not matched to a gene; V was cut back by 0 bases and J by 2 bases. The CDR3 is made up of 17 amino acids. The CDR3 region is CASSQEAPGLDQETQYF. CDR3 nucleotides: TGTGCCAGCAGCCAAGAGGCCCCCGGACTAGATCAAGAGACCCAGTACTTC.